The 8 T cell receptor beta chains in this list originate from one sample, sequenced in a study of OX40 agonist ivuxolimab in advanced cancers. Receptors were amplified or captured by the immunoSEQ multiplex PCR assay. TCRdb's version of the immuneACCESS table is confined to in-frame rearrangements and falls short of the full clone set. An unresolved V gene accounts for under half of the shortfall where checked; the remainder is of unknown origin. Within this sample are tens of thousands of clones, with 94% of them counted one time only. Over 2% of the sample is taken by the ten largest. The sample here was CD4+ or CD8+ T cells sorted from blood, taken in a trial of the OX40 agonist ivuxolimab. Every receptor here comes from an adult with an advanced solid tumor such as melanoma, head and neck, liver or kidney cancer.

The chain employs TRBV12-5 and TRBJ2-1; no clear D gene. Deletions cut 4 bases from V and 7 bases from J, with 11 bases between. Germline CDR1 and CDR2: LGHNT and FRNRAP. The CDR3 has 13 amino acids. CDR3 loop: CASGSSPTNEQFF. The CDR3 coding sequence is TGTGCTAGTGGTTCCTCCCCAACGAATGAGCAGTTCTTC.

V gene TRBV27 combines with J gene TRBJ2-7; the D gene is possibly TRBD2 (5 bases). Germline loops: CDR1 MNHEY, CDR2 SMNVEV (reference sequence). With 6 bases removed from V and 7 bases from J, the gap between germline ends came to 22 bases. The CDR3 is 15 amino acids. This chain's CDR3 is CASSHKGSWAWEQYF. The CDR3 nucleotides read TGTGCCAGCAGCCACAAAGGGAGTTGGGCTTGGGAGCAGTACTTC.

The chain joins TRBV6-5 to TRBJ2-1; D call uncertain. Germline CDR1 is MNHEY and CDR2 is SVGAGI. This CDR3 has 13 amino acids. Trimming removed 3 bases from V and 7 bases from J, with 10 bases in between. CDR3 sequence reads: CASSYKAWNEQFF. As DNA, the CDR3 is TGTGCCAGCAGTTATAAGGCGTGGAATGAGCAGTTCTTC.

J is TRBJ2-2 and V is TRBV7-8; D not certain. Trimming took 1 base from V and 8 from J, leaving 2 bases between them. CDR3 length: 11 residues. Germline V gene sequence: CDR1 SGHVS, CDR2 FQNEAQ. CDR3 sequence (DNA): TGTGCCAGCAGCTTAGATGGGGAGCTGTTTTTT. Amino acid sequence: CASSLDGELFF.

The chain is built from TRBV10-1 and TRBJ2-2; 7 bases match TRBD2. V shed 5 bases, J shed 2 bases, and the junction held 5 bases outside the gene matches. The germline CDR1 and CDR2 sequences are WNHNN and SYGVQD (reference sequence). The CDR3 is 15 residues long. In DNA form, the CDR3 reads TGCGCCAGCAGTAACGGCGGGAGAAACACCGGGGAGCTGTTTTTT. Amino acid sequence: CASSNGGRNTGELFF.

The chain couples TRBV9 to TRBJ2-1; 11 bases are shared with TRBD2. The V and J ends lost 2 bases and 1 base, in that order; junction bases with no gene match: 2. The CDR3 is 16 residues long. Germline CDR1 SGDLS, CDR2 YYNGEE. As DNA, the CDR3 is TGTGCCAGCAGCGTTACTAGCGGGGGTTCCTACAATGAGCAGTTCTTC. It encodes CASSVTSGGSYNEQFF. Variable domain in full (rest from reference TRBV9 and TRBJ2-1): DSGVTQTPKHLITATGQRVTLRCSPRSGDLSVYWYQQSLDQGLQFLIQYYNGEERAKGNILERFSAQQFPDLHSELNLSSLELGDSALYFCASSVTSGGSYNEQFFGPGTRLTVL.

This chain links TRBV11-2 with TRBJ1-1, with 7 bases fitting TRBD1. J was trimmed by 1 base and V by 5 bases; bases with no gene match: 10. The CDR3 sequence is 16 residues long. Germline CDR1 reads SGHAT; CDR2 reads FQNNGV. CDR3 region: CASSPSAGGKNTEAFF. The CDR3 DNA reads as TGTGCCAGCAGCCCTTCTGCAGGGGGAAAGAACACTGAAGCTTTCTTT.

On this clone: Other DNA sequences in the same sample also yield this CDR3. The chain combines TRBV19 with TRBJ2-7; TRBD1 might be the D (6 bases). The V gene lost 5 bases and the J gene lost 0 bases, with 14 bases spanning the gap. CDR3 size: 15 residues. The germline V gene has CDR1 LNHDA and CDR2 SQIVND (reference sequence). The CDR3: CASSPGQGSSYEQYF. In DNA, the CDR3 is TGTGCCAGTAGTCCGGGGCAGGGGTCCTCCTACGAGCAGTACTTC.